Listed here are 24 T cell receptor beta chains from one sample, sequenced in a study of T cells after posttransplantation cyclophosphamide. Generated by immunoSEQ multiplex PCR, the TCRdb table keeps only in-frame clones and is missing some. The sample holds about 21,000 clones; 95% to 99% are singletons and the top ten take less than 0.15%. Specimen: naive CD8+ T cells sorted from PBMCs. These receptors were collected from a middle-aged man in good health, CMV-negative, and a related stem cell transplant donor.

The chain uses TRBV6-1 and TRBJ2-7; 8 bases agree with TRBD2. The germline gives CDR1 MNHNS, CDR2 SASEGT. CDR3 length equals 14 residues. Losses at the gene ends were 2 bases for V and 2 bases for J; bases not matched to a gene: 2. The CDR3 loop reads CASSEREGAYEQYF. CDR3 DNA sequence: TGTGCCAGCAGTGAACGGGAGGGAGCCTACGAGCAGTACTTC.

The rearrangement links TRBV25-1 to TRBJ2-7, with D possibly TRBD2 on 6 matching bases. The CDR3 runs to 12 residues. V was pared by 7 bases and J by 7 bases, with 14 bases between. The germline V gene encodes CDR1 MGHDK and CDR2 SYGVNS. CDR3 protein: CASNGRTTEQYF. DNA for the CDR3: TGTGCCAGCAACGGAAGGACTACGGAGCAGTACTTC.

In this sample, this clone turned up once. This chain links TRBV13 with TRBJ2-1; D not certain. CDR1 is PRHDT, CDR2 FYEKMQ, per germline (reference sequence). The CDR3 runs 11 residues. Trimming took off 5 bases at V and 9 bases at J, with 8 bases between the two ends. The CDR3 is CASSHNSEQFF. The CDR3 DNA reads TGTGCCAGCAGCCATAATAGTGAGCAGTTCTTC. The whole variable domain, filled in from reference TRBV13 and TRBJ2-1, reads AAGVIQSPRHLIKEKRETATLKCYPIPRHDTVYWYQQGPGQDPQFLISFYEKMQSDKGSIPDRFSAQQFSDYHSELNMSSLELGDSALYFCASSHNSEQFFGPGTRLTVL.

The J gene is TRBJ1-2, the V gene TRBV5-4; D uncertain. The CDR3 extends over 15 amino acids. The germline V gene encodes CDR1 SGHNT and CDR2 YYREEE (reference sequence). V was shortened by 0 bases and J by 0 bases, with 9 bases between the two germline ends. CDR3 DNA: TGTGCCAGCAGCTTGGGCACCGGGTCTAACTATGGCTACACCTTC. Translation: CASSLGTGSNYGYTF.

The V gene is TRBV11-2, the J gene TRBJ2-3, with 12 bases lining up with TRBD2. Trimming cost V 0 bases and J 2 bases; bases outside gene matches: 3. This CDR3 contains 17 residues. Germline CDR1 and CDR2: SGHAT and FQNNGV. CDR3: CASSLELAGGLTDTQYF. DNA of the CDR3: TGTGCCAGCAGCTTAGAACTAGCGGGAGGACTCACAGATACGCAGTATTTT.

V gene TRBV7-5 combines with J gene TRBJ2-5; the table names TRBD2, a call not compared with the DNA. TRBV7-5 is a pseudogene. CDR3 length: 16 residues. In DNA form, the CDR3 reads TGTGCCAGAAGCGCCCGACTGGGAGTATACCAAGAGACCCAGTACTTC. Translated: CARSARLGVYQETQYF.

About this clone: Other DNA sequences in the same sample also yield this CDR3. The CDR3 coding sequence is TGCAGCGTTGAAGATAGCAGCTCCTACGAGCAGTACTTC. Amino acids: CSVEDSSSYEQYF. The chain recombines TRBV29-1 with TRBJ2-7; D gene ambiguous. The CDR3 loop spans 13 amino acids. V shed 0 bases and J shed 0 bases, with 6 bases lying between them. Germline V gives CDR1 SQVTM, CDR2 ANQGSEA.

The chain is built from TRBV7-9 and TRBJ2-2; D is undetermined. The CDR3 extends over 15 amino acids. CDR1 is SEHNR and CDR2 is FQNEAQ in the germline V gene (reference sequence). The V and J ends lost 5 bases and 0 bases respectively, with 10 bases between them. The CDR3, as DNA: TGTGCCAGCAGCCCTACCCTGACGAACACCGGGGAGCTGTTTTTT. This gives the protein CASSPTLTNTGELFF.

This chain links TRBV28 with TRBJ2-2; a possible D gene is TRBD2 (6 bases). CDR1 is MDHEN, CDR2 SYDVKM, per germline. The CDR3 covers 18 residues. Between the trimmed V and J ends, which lost 4 bases and 0 bases, there was a span of 18 bases. This CDR3 reads CASSSSHVVAANTGELFF. In DNA form, the CDR3 reads TGTGCCAGCAGTTCATCCCACGTGGTAGCGGCGAACACCGGGGAGCTGTTTTTT.

The chain has TRBV2 and TRBJ1-2, with D unresolved. The CDR3 loop spans 14 amino acids. Germline CDR1 reads SNHLY; CDR2 reads FYNNEI. The germline V and J ends were trimmed by 7 bases and 5 bases, with 17 bases remaining between them. The DNA for the CDR3 is TGTGCCAGCAATCCGTCAGAACAGCATTATGGCTACACCTTC. This translates into CASNPSEQHYGYTF. The full variable domain, with the rest looked up from reference TRBV2 and TRBJ1-2, is EPEVTQTPSHQVTQMGQEVILRCVPISNHLYFYWYRQILGQKVEFLVSFYNNEISEKSEIFDDQFSVERPDGSNFTLKIRSTKLEDSAMYFCASNPSEQHYGYTFGSGTRLTVV.

The chain is built from TRBV4-2 and TRBJ2-1, with 7 bases that match TRBD2. The CDR3 consists of 14 residues. J lost 15 bases, V lost 3 bases, and 14 bases had no gene match. The germline V gene has CDR1 LGHNA and CDR2 YNFKEQ. CDR3 DNA: TGTGCCAGCAGCCACCTCCGGGAGCGGGATTCACGGTTCTTC. As protein: CASSHLRERDSRFF.

The rearrangement uses TRBV27 and TRBJ2-7; 11 nucleotides align to TRBD2. The CDR3 consists of 15 residues. The junction had 8 bases not matched to a gene; V was cut back by 4 bases and J by 6 bases. Germline assignment: CDR1 MNHEY and CDR2 SMNVEV (reference sequence). This CDR3 reads CASSSILAGDSEQYF. The CDR3 DNA is TGTGCCAGCAGTTCGATACTAGCGGGAGATTCCGAGCAGTACTTC.

This chain links TRBV28 with TRBJ2-7, with 11 bases aligning to TRBD2. The CDR3 is 14 amino acids. V shed 5 bases, J shed 4 bases, and the junction held 4 bases outside the gene matches. Per the germline V gene, CDR1 is MDHEN and CDR2 is SYDVKM. CDR3 DNA: TGTGCCAGCAGTGCGCGACTAGCGGGATACGAGCAGTACTTC. It yields the protein CASSARLAGYEQYF.

The rearrangement uses TRBV29-1 and TRBJ1-1; D not certain. Trimming shortened V by 5 bases and J by 5 bases, and 12 bases separated the two germline ends. This CDR3 is 12 amino acids long. Germline values: CDR1 SQVTM, CDR2 ANQGSEA. CDR3 sequence (DNA): TGCAGCGTTACCGAGGGAGCGACTGAAGCTTTCTTT. Protein: CSVTEGATEAFF.

The CDR3 here is CAWLRQRREGGRHEQYF. CDR3 in DNA: TGTGCCTGGCTTAGACAGCGGCGGGAGGGGGGTCGACACGAGCAGTACTTC. The chain uses TRBV30 and TRBJ2-7, with 9 positions matching TRBD2. This CDR3 is built from 17 residues. The germline gives CDR1 GTSNPN, CDR2 SVGIG (reference sequence). V trimming: 5 bases; J trimming: 5 bases; junction bases outside the gene matches: 19.

The chain combines TRBV7-8 with TRBJ2-2; D not resolved. V was clipped by 4 bases and J by 4 bases, with 7 bases between them. The CDR3 extends over 13 amino acids. The V gene's germline CDR1 is SGHVS and CDR2 FQNEAQ. The CDR3 coding sequence is TGTGCCAGCAGCTACGAGAGCACCGGGGAGCTGTTTTTT. Amino acid sequence: CASSYESTGELFF.

V is TRBV4-1 and J is TRBJ2-7; perhaps TRBD2 as D (6 bases). Germline values: CDR1 MGHRA, CDR2 YSYEKL. CDR3 length: 15 amino acids. Deletions cut 0 bases from V and 1 base from J, with 10 bases between. CDR3: CASSQDLGGSYEQYF. CDR3 in DNA: TGCGCCAGCAGCCAAGATCTCGGGGGTTCCTACGAGCAGTACTTC.

The chain employs TRBV18 and TRBJ2-4, with D possibly TRBD1 on 6 matching bases. The germline V gene has CDR1 KGHSH and CDR2 LQKENI. Trimming took off 0 bases at V and 1 base at J, with 7 bases between the two ends. The CDR3 length is 15 residues. CDR3 sequence: CASSPPTGAKNIQYF. CDR3 bases: TGTGCCAGCTCACCACCCACAGGGGCCAAAAACATTCAGTACTTC.

The chain employs TRBV5-6 and TRBJ1-5; no firm D call. Deletions cut 4 bases from V and 5 bases from J, with 19 bases between. Per germline, CDR1 SGHDT and CDR2 YYEEEE. The CDR3 runs to 16 residues. The CDR3 loop is CASSLARAARDQPQHF. Here the CDR3 DNA reads TGTGCCAGCAGCCTTGCCCGGGCCGCGCGGGATCAGCCCCAGCATTTT.

This sequence joins TRBV28 and TRBJ2-1; 9 bases agree with TRBD1. Germline V gene sequence: CDR1 MDHEN, CDR2 SYDVKM. Trimming at V came to 0 bases and at J to 6 bases, leaving 3 bases not matched to a gene. This CDR3 has 15 residues. CDR3 coding DNA: TGTGCCAGCAGTTTATGGGCGGGACAGGGCAATGAGCAGTTCTTC. Translation: CASSLWAGQGNEQFF.

This chain links TRBV5-6 with TRBJ2-1; 9 nucleotides match TRBD2. The CDR3 loop spans 14 amino acids. From germline, CDR1 is SGHDT and CDR2 YYEEEE. After removal of 7 bases from V and 4 bases from J, the junction contained 6 bases not matched to a gene. DNA of the CDR3: TGTGCCAGCTGGCGGCTAGCGGGATACAATGAGCAGTTCTTC. Protein sequence: CASWRLAGYNEQFF. The whole variable domain, filled in from reference TRBV5-6 and TRBJ2-1, reads DAGVTQSPTHLIKTRGQQVTLRCSPKSGHDTVSWYQQALGQGPQFIFQYYEEEERQRGNFPDRFSGHQFPNYSSELNVNALLLGDSALYLCASWRLAGYNEQFFGPGTRLTVL.

CDR3 residues: CASSAWDSSYEQYF. CDR3 sequence (DNA): TGTGCCAGTAGTGCCTGGGACAGCTCCTACGAGCAGTACTTC. The chain has TRBV19 and TRBJ2-7; 7 bases are shared with TRBD1. J lost 0 bases, V lost 5 bases, and 4 bases had no gene match. This CDR3 has 14 residues. CDR1 LNHDA and CDR2 SQIVND come from the germline V gene (reference sequence).

The chain carries TRBV6-8 and TRBJ1-1; unclear D gene. The V gene's germline CDR1 is MNHGY and CDR2 SAAAGT. V was pared by 7 bases and J by 8 bases, with 11 bases between. The length of the CDR3 is 11 residues. The CDR3 region is CASMSVFEAFF. DNA of the CDR3: TGTGCCAGCATGAGTGTATTCGAAGCTTTCTTT.

The chain is built from TRBV11-2 and TRBJ1-1; TRBD1 is a possible D gene (5 bases). With 3 bases removed from V and 4 bases from J, the gap between germline ends came to 15 bases. CDR1 and CDR2 (germline): SGHAT, FQNNGV. CDR3 size: 15 residues. CDR3 sequence: CASSLSRVLITEAFF. The CDR3 DNA follows: TGTGCCAGCAGCTTGAGCAGGGTGTTGATCACTGAAGCTTTCTTT. The whole variable domain, filled in from reference TRBV11-2 and TRBJ1-1, reads EAGVAQSPRYKIIEKRQSVAFWCNPISGHATLYWYQQILGQGPKLLIQFQNNGVVDDSQLPKDRFSAERLKGVDSTLKIQPAKLEDSAVYLCASSLSRVLITEAFFGQGTRLTVV.